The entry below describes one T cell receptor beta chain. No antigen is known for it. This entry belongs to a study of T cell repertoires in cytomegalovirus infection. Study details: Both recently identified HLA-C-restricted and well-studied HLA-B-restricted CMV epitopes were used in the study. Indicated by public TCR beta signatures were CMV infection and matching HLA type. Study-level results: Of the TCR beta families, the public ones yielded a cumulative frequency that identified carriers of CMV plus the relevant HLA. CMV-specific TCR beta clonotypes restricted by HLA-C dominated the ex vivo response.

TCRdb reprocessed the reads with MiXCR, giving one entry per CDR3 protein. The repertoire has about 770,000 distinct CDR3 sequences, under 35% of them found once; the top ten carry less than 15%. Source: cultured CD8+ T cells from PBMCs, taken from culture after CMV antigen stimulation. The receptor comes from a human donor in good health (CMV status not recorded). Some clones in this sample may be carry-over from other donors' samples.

The CDR3 DNA sequence: TGCGCCAGCAGAGCCACCTACAGCCACATCTACAATGAGCAGTTCTTC. Protein product: CASRATYSHIYNEQFF. The V call is TRBV10-2, the J call TRBJ2-1, with unresolved D. The CDR3 is 16 residues long. Trimming took 6 bases from V and 3 from J, leaving 18 bases between them. Per germline, CDR1 WSHSY and CDR2 SAAADI.